Listed below are T cell receptor beta chains from one sample, sequenced in a study of human thymus T cells. Repertoires were generated with immunoSEQ multiplex PCR, while TCRdb's copy carries only in-frame clones and drops some. Seen here are around 44,000 clones, about 93% observed once, and the top ten hold about 0.12%. Source material: blood. These receptors all come from a boy in the first two years of life with a congenital heart defect but otherwise immunologically healthy. The CDR3 runs from the conserved cysteine through the conserved F or W. A D gene is named only where the DNA matches it firmly. Clone size is not always given. Where it is, it says once, few, many or a class for expanded clones.

>TRBV4-1|TRBJ2-5|-|-
CASSQSSGLFQETQYF
TGCGCCAGCAGCCAGTCTTCGGGACTCTTCCAAGAGACCCAGTACTTC
>TRBV7-2|TRBJ2-7|-|-
CASSLARKPEQYF
TGTGCCAGCAGCTTAGCGCGAAAACCCGAGCAGTACTTC
>TRBV7-9|TRBJ2-5|once|-
CASSRTPQETQYF
TGTGCCAGCAGCCGGACACCTCAAGAGACCCAGTACTTC
>TRBV19|TRBJ1-2|-|TRBD1
CASSMRFGQGDGYTF
TGTGCCAGTAGTATGCGCTTTGGACAGGGGGATGGCTACACCTTC
>TRBV19|TRBJ1-3|-|-
CASSIGQKSSGNTIYF
TGTGCCAGTAGTATTGGGCAGAAGTCCTCTGGAAACACCATATATTTT
>TRBV19|TRBJ1-2|-|TRBD1
CASSIDRGHYGYTF
TGTGCCAGTAGTATAGACAGGGGGCACTATGGCTACACCTTC
>TRBV7-9|TRBJ1-3|-|-
CASSWIGNTIYF
TGTGCCAGCAGTTGGATTGGAAACACCATATATTTT
>TRBV5-6|TRBJ1-6|few|-
CASRTNNSPLHF
TGTGCCAGCAGGACAAATAATTCACCCCTCCACTTT
>TRBV28|TRBJ2-7|-|-
CASSSEDRIDEQYF
TGTGCCAGCAGTAGCGAGGACAGAATAGACGAGCAGTACTTC
>TRBV9|TRBJ2-3|-|-
CASSVGDGPGSTQYF
TGTGCCAGCAGCGTAGGAGATGGTCCCGGGAGTACGCAGTATTTT
>TRBV27|TRBJ1-2|few|-
CASSSITGYGYTF
TGTGCCAGCAGTTCCATTACGGGTTATGGCTACACCTTC
>TRBV19|TRBJ2-2|-|-
CASNPSVGGELFF
TGTGCCAGTAACCCTAGCGTGGGCGGGGAGCTGTTTTTT
>TRBV5-1|TRBJ1-6|-|TRBD1
CASSWDSYNSPLHF
TGCGCCAGCAGCTGGGACAGCTATAATTCACCCCTCCACTTT
>TRBV9|TRBJ2-5|-|-
CASSVVPGAQETQYF
TGTGCCAGCAGCGTAGTTCCGGGGGCCCAAGAGACCCAGTACTTC
>TRBV5-1|TRBJ2-3|-|TRBD1
CASSDRTGSTDTQYF
TGCGCCAGCAGCGATCGGACAGGGAGCACAGATACGCAGTATTTT
>TRBV9|TRBJ2-2|-|TRBD2
CASSARLAVNTGELFF
TGTGCCAGCAGCGCCCGACTAGCGGTTAACACCGGGGAGCTGTTTTTT
>TRBV6-5|TRBJ1-5|-|-
CASSLDSFNQPQHF
TGTGCCAGCAGTTTGGACAGCTTCAATCAGCCCCAGCATTTT
>TRBV10-3|TRBJ2-3|-|TRBD2
CAISLSGGATDTQYF
TGTGCCATCAGTCTTAGCGGGGGGGCCACAGATACGCAGTATTTT
>TRBV28|TRBJ2-3|-|-
CASLRSQRGKGTDTQYF
TGTGCCAGCCTACGAAGTCAGAGGGGGAAGGGCACAGATACGCAGTATTTT
>TRBV28|TRBJ1-2|-|-
CASSLGGTTWGYTF
TGTGCCAGCAGTCTCGGAGGGACGACTTGGGGCTACACCTTC
>TRBV15|TRBJ2-2|-|-
CATSRDRWVTGELFF
TGTGCCACCAGCAGAGATAGATGGGTAACCGGGGAGCTGTTTTTT
>TRBV5-4|TRBJ2-1|few|-
CASSSRLVYSYNEQFF
TGTGCCAGCAGCTCCCGACTAGTTTACTCCTACAATGAGCAGTTCTTC
>TRBV7-8|TRBJ2-7|-|TRBD1
CASSFGPGTGSYEQYF
TGTGCCAGCAGCTTTGGGCCCGGGACAGGGTCCTACGAGCAGTACTTC
>TRBV9|TRBJ1-2|-|TRBD1
CASSVAQDRGGYTF
TGTGCCAGCAGCGTAGCTCAGGACAGGGGGGGCTACACCTTC
>TRBV7-8|TRBJ1-5|-|-
CASSFTGDQPQHF
TGTGCCAGCAGCTTCACGGGAGATCAGCCCCAGCATTTT
>TRBV7-9|TRBJ1-1|-|-
CASTMGDTEAFF
TGTGCCTCTACGATGGGGGACACTGAAGCTTTCTTT
>TRBV30|TRBJ1-1|few|-
CAWSVVRRYTEAFF
TGTGCCTGGAGTGTCGTGAGGAGATACACTGAAGCTTTCTTT
>TRBV10-3|TRBJ2-7|-|-
CAISDPTGPYEQYF
TGTGCCATCAGTGACCCTACAGGGCCCTACGAGCAGTACTTC
>TRBV7-6|TRBJ2-1|-|TRBD2
CASSTPGTRRIDEQFF
TGTGCCAGCAGCACTCCCGGGACTAGAAGGATCGATGAGCAGTTCTTC
>TRBV2|TRBJ2-3|-|-
CASSSEFTDTQYF
TGTGCCAGCAGCTCGGAATTCACAGATACGCAGTATTTT
>TRBV7-9|TRBJ2-7|-|-
CASSLAPTGREQYF
TGTGCCAGCAGCTTAGCCCCAACAGGGAGGGAGCAGTACTTC
>TRBV10-3|TRBJ2-7|once|TRBD2
CAIRGERGGYEQYF
TGTGCCATCAGGGGAGAGCGGGGGGGGTACGAGCAGTACTTC
>TRBV7-9|TRBJ1-2|-|-
CASSLAGVFYTF
TGTGCCAGCAGCTTAGCAGGGGTTTTCTACACCTTC
>TRBV6-5|TRBJ1-5|-|TRBD1
CASRKGQNQPQHF
TGTGCCAGCAGGAAGGGACAGAATCAGCCCCAGCATTTT
>TRBV9|TRBJ2-7|-|-
CASSVGDTYEQYF
TGTGCCAGCAGCGTAGGGGACACCTACGAGCAGTACTTC
>TRBV15|TRBJ2-5|-|-
CATSRDAGEETQYF
TGTGCCACCAGCAGAGATGCAGGGGAAGAGACCCAGTACTTC
>TRBV5-1|TRBJ1-3|-|-
CASSLGPSSGNTIYF
TGCGCCAGCAGCTTGGGTCCCAGCTCTGGAAACACCATATATTTT
>TRBV5-6|TRBJ2-7|-|-
CASSLVSYEQYF
TGTGCCAGCAGCTTGGTTTCCTACGAGCAGTACTTC
>TRBV11-2|TRBJ2-7|-|-
CASSPGRGRGAAEQYF
TGTGCCAGCAGCCCAGGCCGAGGGAGAGGCGCCGCCGAGCAGTACTTC
>TRBV27|TRBJ1-2|-|-
CASSLSMSAYPYGYTF
TGTGCCAGCAGTTTATCGATGTCAGCGTACCCCTATGGCTACACCTTC